This T cell receptor beta chain was captured by sequencing in a study of T cell repertoires in cytomegalovirus infection. Study-wide context: Public TCR beta signatures were indicative of both CMV infection and a matching HLA type. Whole-study results and caveats: Predominance within the ex vivo response was attributable to HLA-C-restricted CMV-specific TCR beta clonotypes. Accumulated public TCR beta family frequency recognized individuals carrying CMV together with the relevant HLA.

MiXCR was run by TCRdb on the reads, yielding one entry per CDR3 protein. The repertoire holds just over 450,000 distinct CDR3 sequences, with about two fifths as singletons. Comment on this clonotype: Its antigen is undetermined.

The germline V gene has CDR1 SEHNR and CDR2 FQNEAQ (reference sequence). The CDR3 covers 12 residues. The V end lost 5 bases, the J end lost 7 bases, and 12 bases lay between the germline ends. The chain is built from TRBV7-9 and TRBJ2-7; the D is unclear. This TCR was recovered from a human donor in good health (CMV status not recorded). Some clones in this sample may be carry-over from other donors' samples. Material: cultured PBMCs, obtained from culture after CMV antigen stimulation. In DNA, the CDR3 is TGTGCCAGCAGCACCAGATCGGAGGAGCAGTACTTC. Translation: CASSTRSEEQYF.